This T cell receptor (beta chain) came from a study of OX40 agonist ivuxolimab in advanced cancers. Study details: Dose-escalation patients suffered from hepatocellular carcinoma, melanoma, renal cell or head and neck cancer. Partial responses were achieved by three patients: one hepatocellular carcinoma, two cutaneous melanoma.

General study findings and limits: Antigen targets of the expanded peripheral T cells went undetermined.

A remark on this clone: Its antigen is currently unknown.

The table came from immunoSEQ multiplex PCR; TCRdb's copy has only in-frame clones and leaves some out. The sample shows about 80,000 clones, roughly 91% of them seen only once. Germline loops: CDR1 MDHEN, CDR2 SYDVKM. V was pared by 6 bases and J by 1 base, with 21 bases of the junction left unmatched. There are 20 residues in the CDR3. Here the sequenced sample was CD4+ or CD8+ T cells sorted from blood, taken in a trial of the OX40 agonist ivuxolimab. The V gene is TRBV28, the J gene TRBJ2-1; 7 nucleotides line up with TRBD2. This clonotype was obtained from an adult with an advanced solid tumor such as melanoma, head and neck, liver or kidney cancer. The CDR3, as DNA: TGTGCCAGCAGCCCGAACCCGGGACTACCCCGAATGGGGTCCTACAATGAGCAGTTCTTC. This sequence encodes CASSPNPGLPRMGSYNEQFF. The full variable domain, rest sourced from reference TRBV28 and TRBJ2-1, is DVKVTQSSRYLVKRTGEKVFLECVQDMDHENMFWYRQDPGLGLRLIYFSYDVKMKEKGDIPEGYSVSREKKERFSLILESASTNQTSMYLCASSPNPGLPRMGSYNEQFFGPGTRLTVL.